Following are 26 T cell receptor beta chains from one sample sequenced in a study of CD8+ T cells in alopecia areata. The sequencing template was cDNA reverse transcribed from extracted RNA. Sequencing used immunoSEQ multiplex PCR; TCRdb keeps in-frame clones, though not all of them. This set yields about 300,000 clones and no singletons; the top ten hold 0.9% to 1.5%. On the basis of CD4, CD8alpha, NKG2D, NKG2ACE and other markers, pooled cutaneous lymph node cells were sorted. Material for sequencing was CD4+ T cells sorted from a lymph node. These receptors all come from a C3H/HeJ mouse with alopecia areata. MHC haplotype here: H2-k.

On this clone: All gene names here are mouse names. The read gets to within 4 residues of the CDR3 end, and the germline J gene fills in the rest. The chain links TRBV1 to TRBJ2-4; possible D gene TRBD1, 6 bases. CDR1 is NSQYPW and CDR2 is LRSPGD in the germline V gene (reference sequence). The CDR3 is 13 residues long. The covered CDR3 bases are TGCACCTGCACCGCCGGGACAAGAAAC. It is translated as CTCTAGTRN. The full CDR3 protein is CTCTAGTRNTLYF.

Comments on this clone: Germline and genes: mouse. From the germline J gene comes the end of the CDR3, since the read stops 4 residues before it. V is TRBV13-3 and J is TRBJ2-3, with TRBD2 matching over 13 bases. This CDR3 region has 18 residues. Germline assignment: CDR1 NNHDY and CDR2 SYVADS. V lost 1 base and J lost 2; bases outside the gene matches: 7. The sequenced part of the CDR3 DNA is TGTGCCAGCAGTGATTGGACTGGGGGGGCGCGGAATGCAGAA. Amino acid sequence: CASSDWTGGARNAE. The CDR3, in full, reads CASSDWTGGARNAETLYF.

This clone was recorded a few times. These gene names are mouse names. CDR3 bases read: TGTGCCTCGGGGGGGACA. Its protein is CASGGT. The complete CDR3 sequence is CASGGTEVFF. The V gene is TRBV19, the J gene TRBJ1-1; TRBD1 is a possible D gene (5 bases). The CDR3 end falls 4 residues outside the read, so it is completed with the germline J gene. Germline V CDR1 and CDR2: FNHDT, SITEND (reference sequence). The CDR3 extends over 10 amino acids.

For this clone: The germline and genes are mouse ones. CDR3 sequence: CAWSRDWEDTQYF. The CDR3 DNA, read in part, is TGTGCCTGGAGTCGGGACTGGGAAGAC. The chain carries TRBV31 and TRBJ2-5; 9 nucleotides align to TRBD2. The CDR3 end is not reached by the read, which stops 4 residues before it; the germline J gene fills it in. This CDR3 has 13 amino acids. Germline CDR1 GKSSPN, CDR2 SITVG.

This clone has just a few counts. Germline and genes: mouse. The CDR3 end is not reached by the read, which stops 4 residues before it; the germline J gene fills it in. The rearrangement joins TRBV4 to TRBJ1-2; 8 nucleotides line up with TRBD1. The CDR3 is 15 amino acids. V lost 3 bases to trimming and J lost 0 bases; unmatched junction nucleotides: 3. From germline, CDR1 is LGHDT and CDR2 YNNKQL (reference sequence). CDR3 region: CASSYPGQANSDYTF. The sequenced part of the CDR3 DNA is TGTGCCAGCAGCTATCCGGGACAGGCAAACTCC.

Regarding this clone: Gene names refer to mouse genes. The read comes to an end 4 residues before the CDR3 does, leaving the germline J gene to fill in the end. J is TRBJ2-3 and V is TRBV17; D perhaps matches TRBD1 (6 bases). Germline lookup yields CDR1 MNHDT and CDR2 YYDKIL. This CDR3 spans 16 amino acids. Trimming stripped 3 bases from V and 0 bases from J, with 13 bases between. The covered CDR3 bases are TGTGCTAGCAGTAGCCCTTCAGGGGCTAGTGCAGAA. Residues: CASSSPSGASAE. The full CDR3 protein reads CASSSPSGASAETLYF.

This clone showed up just a few times. The listed genes are named as in mouse. The DNA ends 4 residues before the CDR3 does, and the rest of the CDR3 is filled in from the germline J gene. The chain couples TRBV31 to TRBJ2-3, with 8 bases that match TRBD2. V lost 8 bases to trimming and J lost 0 bases; unmatched junction nucleotides: 4. This CDR3 region has 13 residues. CDR1 and CDR2 (germline): GKSSPN, SITVG. The sequenced CDR3 bases are TGTGCCCGGCTGGGGGGTAGTGCAGAA. It yields the protein CARLGGSAE. The entire CDR3 protein reads CARLGGSAETLYF.

Details on this clone: The genes are named according to mouse. The read ends 4 residues shy of where the CDR3 ends; the end is completed using the germline J gene. In the same sample, other DNA sequences code for this CDR3. The rearrangement joins TRBV13-1 to TRBJ1-2; D gene ambiguous. Trimming pared 2 bases from V and 0 bases from J, leaving 8 bases between. From germline, CDR1 is NSHNY and CDR2 SYGAGN. The CDR3 extends over 14 amino acids. The covered CDR3 bases are TGTGCCAGCAGTGACAACAGTGCAAACTCC. Translating it yields CASSDNSANS. From start to end, the CDR3 is CASSDNSANSDYTF.

This clone was counted a few times. Gene names follow the mouse nomenclature. The read gets to within 4 residues of the CDR3 end, and the germline J gene fills in the rest. This chain links TRBV1 with TRBJ2-1; TRBD2 aligns across 7 bases. The ends lost 2 bases at V and 3 bases at J; junction bases unmatched: 1. In germline, CDR1 is NSQYPW, CDR2 LRSPGD (reference sequence). The length of the CDR3 is 14 residues. The DNA read from the CDR3 is TGCACCTGCAGTGCACGGGGGGGCTATGCT. It specifies CTCSARGGYA. The complete CDR3 reads CTCSARGGYAEQFF.

This clone appeared a few times. Genes here carry mouse names. The sequence runs out 4 residues before the end of the CDR3; the remainder is reconstructed from the germline J gene. The J gene is TRBJ2-5, the V gene TRBV29; TRBD2 aligns across 9 bases. This CDR3 is built from 16 residues. CDR1 MSHET and CDR2 SYDVDS come from the germline V gene. J lost 0 bases, V lost 1 base, and 2 bases had no gene match. The CDR3 DNA, read in part, is TGTGCTAGCAGTTTATTGGGGGGGCGTAACCAAGAC. Amino acid sequence: CASSLLGGRNQD. The complete CDR3 protein is CASSLLGGRNQDTQYF.

In regard to this clone: The genes are named according to mouse. The read falls 4 residues short of the CDR3 end, and the missing part is taken from the germline J gene. The chain employs TRBV19 and TRBJ1-2, with 8 bases aligning to TRBD1. CDR3 length: 13 amino acids. Germline V gene data show CDR1 as FNHDT and CDR2 as SITEND (reference sequence). Incomplete CDR3 DNA: TGTGCCAGCAGGGCCAGGGGGCAGTCC. Encoded protein: CASRARGQS. The full CDR3 reads CASRARGQSDYTF.

In this sample, this clone turned up a few times. Gene and germline names: mouse. Sequencing ends 4 residues short of the CDR3 end; the germline J gene provides the rest. The chain has TRBV5 and TRBJ2-1, with 8 bases matching TRBD2. The germline gives CDR1 LGHNA, CDR2 YNLKQL (reference sequence). V trimming: 4 bases; J trimming: 4 bases; junction bases outside the gene matches: 6. The length of the CDR3 is 15 residues. CDR3 protein: CASSPSGGWYAEQFF. Partial CDR3 DNA: TGTGCCAGCAGCCCCTCTGGGGGGTGGTATGCT.

There are a few counts of this clone. Gene names denote mouse genes. The sequence runs out 4 residues before the end of the CDR3; the remainder is reconstructed from the germline J gene. The V call is TRBV5, the J call TRBJ2-1; 13 nucleotides line up with TRBD2. CDR3 length: 18 amino acids. After removal of 0 bases from V and 3 bases from J, the junction contained 5 bases not matched to a gene. Looked up from germline, CDR1 is LGHNA and CDR2 is YNLKQL (reference sequence). The covered CDR3 bases are TGTGCCAGCAGCCAAGAACGGACTGGGGGGGCGGGCTATGCT. Protein product: CASSQERTGGAGYA. The whole CDR3 is CASSQERTGGAGYAEQFF.

With respect to this clone: Mouse names are used for the genes. The read finishes 4 residues shy of the CDR3 end, and the germline J gene is used to complete it. The V and J genes are TRBV13-1 and TRBJ2-5, with D maybe TRBD2 (6 bases). The CDR3 covers 17 residues. Germline lookup yields CDR1 NSHNY and CDR2 SYGAGN. V was clipped by 1 base and J by 2 bases, with 17 bases between them. The CDR3: CASSDNLRDSFQDTQYF. The part of the CDR3 DNA that was read is TGTGCCAGCAGTGATAACCTAAGGGACTCTTTCCAAGAC.

This clone turned up a few times. The gene symbols are mouse symbols. Additional DNA sequences in this sample encode the identical CDR3. The CDR3 bases that were read are TGCACCTGCAGTGCAGGGGGCCGGGCT. The encoded protein is CTCSAGGRA. The entire CDR3 is CTCSAGGRAEQFF. The V and J genes are TRBV1 and TRBJ2-1; the D gene could be TRBD1 or TRBD2 (5 bases each). Read coverage stops 4 residues before the CDR3 terminus; the germline J gene supplies the remainder. The CDR3 has 13 residues. Germline CDR1 and CDR2: NSQYPW and LRSPGD (reference sequence).

This clone was seen a few times. Genes and germline are mouse. The CDR3 extends 4 residues past the end of the read, so its final part is completed from the germline J gene. The rearrangement uses TRBV17 and TRBJ1-2, with D perhaps matching TRBD1 (6 bases). The CDR3 loop spans 15 amino acids. CDR1 MNHDT and CDR2 YYDKIL come from the germline V gene. Trimming shortened V by 6 bases and J by 4 bases, and 18 bases separated the two germline ends. The CDR3 reads CASREGQGRGSDYTF. CDR3 DNA (partial): TGTGCTAGCAGAGAAGGGCAGGGGAGGGGCTCC.

Comment on this clone: The gene symbols are mouse symbols. The observed sequence ends 4 residues before the CDR3 terminus, with the missing tail filled in from the germline J gene. This chain joins TRBV5 and TRBJ2-7; D ambiguous. Trimming took off 3 bases at V and 0 bases at J, with 6 bases between the two ends. Germline V lookup: CDR1 LGHNA, CDR2 YNLKQL (reference sequence). The CDR3 runs 13 residues. The CDR3 region is CASSHQSSYEQYF. The covered CDR3 bases are TGTGCCAGCAGCCATCAGAGCTCCTAT.

This clone was counted between two and nine times. The genes are named according to mouse. The read finishes 4 residues shy of the CDR3 end, and the germline J gene is used to complete it. The V call is TRBV17, the J call TRBJ2-1, with D maybe TRBD1 (7 bases). The ends were cut back, 2 bases at V and 2 bases at J, with 13 bases in the middle. Germline lookup yields CDR1 MNHDT and CDR2 YYDKIL. The CDR3 consists of 16 residues. CDR3 DNA, as far as it was read: TGTGCTAGCAGTAGAAAAAGGGGGCTCGACTATGCT. Residues: CASSRKRGLDYA. The whole CDR3 region reads CASSRKRGLDYAEQFF.

About this clone: Genes and germline come from the mouse. The observed sequence ends 4 residues before the CDR3 terminus, with the missing tail filled in from the germline J gene. Other DNA sequences in this specimen translate into the identical CDR3. The V and J genes are TRBV19 and TRBJ2-2; 11 nucleotides agree with TRBD1. This CDR3 region has 16 residues. Germline V CDR1 and CDR2: FNHDT, SITEND (reference sequence). J lost 2 bases, V lost 4 bases, and 4 bases had no gene match. The chain's CDR3 is CASSPGQGANTGQLYF. The DNA read from the CDR3 is TGTGCCAGCAGTCCCGGACAGGGGGCGAACACCGGG.

This clone was seen ten or more times. Genes here carry mouse names. Read sequence stops 3 residues before the CDR3 end, and the germline J gene provides the missing end. The V call is TRBV13-3, the J call TRBJ1-6, with 7 bases that match TRBD1. TRBJ1-6 is an ORF, with its function uncertain. Losses at the gene ends were 2 bases for V and 7 bases for J; bases not matched to a gene: 0. Germline loops: CDR1 NNHDY, CDR2 SYVADS. This CDR3 has 13 residues. The CDR3 here is CASSETGNSPLYF. Incomplete CDR3 DNA: TGTGCCAGCAGTGAGACAGGGAATTCGCCC.

Regarding this clone: Gene and germline names: mouse. With the read ending 4 residues before the CDR3 end, the germline J gene is used to fill in that end. V is TRBV31 and J is TRBJ2-1; possible D gene TRBD2, 6 bases. The germline CDR1 and CDR2 sequences are GKSSPN and SITVG. CDR3 length: 12 amino acids. V shed 5 bases and J shed 5 bases, with 10 bases lying between them. The CDR3 DNA, read in part, is TGTGCCTGGGGGGCTGGGGATGCT. It specifies CAWGAGDA. From start to end, the CDR3 is CAWGAGDAEQFF.

This clone was detected only a few times. Gene names and germline refer to mouse. The read terminates 3 residues ahead of where the CDR3 ends, so the germline J gene completes it. Other DNA sequences in this specimen translate into the identical CDR3. J is TRBJ1-6 and V is TRBV19, with D hard to call. TRBJ1-6 is placed among ORFs of uncertain function. V was cut by 5 bases and J by 7 bases, with 4 bases left in between. Per germline, CDR1 FNHDT and CDR2 SITEND (reference sequence). This CDR3 contains 11 residues. CDR3 DNA, as far as it was read: TGTGCCAGCAGAGGGAATTCGCCC. Encoded protein: CASRGNSP. The whole CDR3 protein is CASRGNSPLYF.

This clone was detected a few times. A much larger clonotype is one base distant, so this may be a read error. The listed genes are named as in mouse. Read sequence stops 3 residues before the CDR3 end, and the germline J gene provides the missing end. This same CDR3 is encoded by further DNA sequences in the sample. The V call is TRBV13-1, the J call TRBJ1-6, with D uncertain. TRBJ1-6 is classed as an ORF, of uncertain function. Trimming took off 3 bases at V and 3 bases at J, with 7 bases between the two ends. CDR1 NSHNY and CDR2 SYGAGN come from the germline V gene. The CDR3 spans 14 residues. The covered CDR3 bases are TGTGCCAGCAGTGGAACAGACTATAATTCGCCC. The encoded protein is CASSGTDYNSP. The entire CDR3 protein is CASSGTDYNSPLYF.

This clone was observed at least ten times. Gene names denote mouse genes. The read ends 4 residues shy of where the CDR3 ends; the end is completed using the germline J gene. The chain combines TRBV17 with TRBJ2-7; a possible D gene is TRBD2 (5 bases). CDR1 is MNHDT, CDR2 YYDKIL, per germline. V dropped 1 base and J dropped 0 bases, with 7 bases sitting between them. CDR3 length equals 14 residues. The CDR3 bases that were read are TGTGCTAGCAGTAGAGGGACTAGCTCCTAT. Protein: CASSRGTSSY. The entire CDR3 protein reads CASSRGTSSYEQYF. The full variable domain, with the rest looked up from reference TRBV17 and TRBJ2-7, is DTTVKQNPRYKLARVGKPVNLICSQTMNHDTMYWYQKKPNQAPKLLLFYYDKILNREADTFEKFQSSRPNNSFCSLYIGSAGLEYSAMYLCASSRGTSSYEQYFGPGTRLTVL.

This clone was observed a handful of times. The germline and genes are mouse ones. The sequence runs out 4 residues before the end of the CDR3; the remainder is reconstructed from the germline J gene. The chain recombines TRBV5 with TRBJ2-2, with D possibly matching TRBD2 (5 bases). V was shortened by 0 bases and J by 0 bases, with 5 bases between the two germline ends. The V gene's germline CDR1 is LGHNA and CDR2 YNLKQL (reference sequence). There are 15 residues in the CDR3. The CDR3 bases that were read are TGTGCCAGCAGCCAAGATGGGGCAAACACCGGG. The encoded protein is CASSQDGANTG. Given in full, the CDR3 is CASSQDGANTGQLYF.

In the case of this clone: Germline and genes here are mouse. Read coverage stops 4 residues before the CDR3 terminus; the germline J gene supplies the remainder. V gene TRBV19 combines with J gene TRBJ1-1; 9 nucleotides align to TRBD1. The CDR3 totals 15 residues. Germline V gives CDR1 FNHDT, CDR2 SITEND (reference sequence). V was pared by 6 bases and J by 0 bases, with 6 bases of the junction left unmatched. The CDR3 bases that were read are TGTGCCAGCACCGAGACAGGGGGTGCAAACACA. Translating it yields CASTETGGANT. The entire CDR3 reads CASTETGGANTEVFF.